A single sample gave rise to the 10 T cell receptor beta chains below, sequenced in a study of T-cell reconstitution after alpha-beta-depleted transplantation in children. Preparation of the TCRbeta library involved a method that used unique molecular identifiers. TCRdb reprocessed the PCR reads with MiXCR, giving one entry per CDR3 protein. The profile shows about 640,000 distinct CDR3 sequences, around 17% of them singletons. The sample in question was PBMCs from the stem cell graft donor, obtained from the stem cell graft. These receptor sequences come from a human donor who donated a stem cell graft to a child with acute myeloid leukemia.

The chain recombines TRBV6-1 with TRBJ2-3; D possibly uses TRBD1 or TRBD2 (5 bases each). This CDR3 has 15 amino acids. CDR1 MNHNS and CDR2 SASEGT come from the germline V gene. The ends were cut back, 6 bases at V and 0 bases at J, with 13 bases in the middle. CDR3 amino acids: CASSRAGTSTDTQYF. CDR3 bases: TGTGCCAGCAGCAGAGCCGGGACCAGCACAGATACGCAGTATTTT.

This clonotype showed up many times. J is TRBJ2-1 and V is TRBV20-1; no firm D call. Germline V CDR1 and CDR2: DFQATT, SNEGSKA (reference sequence). The CDR3 runs to 10 residues. V dropped 6 bases and J dropped 9 bases, with 9 bases sitting between them. The CDR3 DNA sequence: TGCAGTGCCCGCCATAGTGAGCAGTTCTTC. Translation: CSARHSEQFF.

This clonotype was recorded at least ten times. The chain links TRBV20-1 to TRBJ1-1; 8 nucleotides match TRBD1. After removal of 1 base from V and 0 bases from J, the junction contained 4 bases not matched to a gene. Germline V gene lookup returns CDR1 DFQATT and CDR2 SNEGSKA (reference sequence). The CDR3 length is 15 residues. CDR3 sequence reads: CSARAQGGMNTEAFF. Written as DNA, the CDR3 is TGCAGTGCTAGAGCACAGGGGGGGATGAACACTGAAGCTTTCTTT.

This clonotype came up many times. The chain uses TRBV29-1 and TRBJ1-5; D gene uncertain. V was cut by 4 bases and J by 12 bases, with 16 bases left in between. Germline V lookup: CDR1 SQVTM, CDR2 ANQGSEA. The CDR3 is 12 amino acids. The chain's CDR3 is CSVGTLKGVQHF. CDR3 DNA: TGCAGCGTTGGGACCCTGAAGGGCGTCCAGCATTTT.

The chain recombines TRBV14 with TRBJ1-2; a weak D match, TRBD1 (6 bases). This CDR3 is built from 16 residues. CDR1 and CDR2 (germline): SGHDN, FVKESK. Between the trimmed V and J ends, which lost 0 bases and 4 bases, there was a span of 15 bases. The CDR3 spells CASSQDDRLYTYGYTF. The CDR3 region has the DNA TGTGCCAGCAGCCAAGATGACAGGCTTTATACCTATGGCTACACCTTC.

The J gene is TRBJ2-6, the V gene TRBV24-1; TRBD2 is a possible D gene (5 bases). V shed 5 bases and J shed 1 base, with 5 bases lying between them. This CDR3 comprises 14 residues. The germline CDR1 and CDR2 sequences are KGHDR and SFDVKD. CDR3 coding DNA: TGTGCCACCAGTGGAGGGTCTGGGGCCAACGTCCTGACTTTC. Protein product: CATSGGSGANVLTF.

In its sample, this clonotype was seen many times. J is TRBJ1-1 and V is TRBV29-1; the match to TRBD1 covers 12 bases. Per the germline V gene, CDR1 is SQVTM and CDR2 is ANQGSEA. The CDR3 contains 16 residues. The trim removed 7 bases at V and 4 bases at J, leaving 13 bases unmatched. As DNA, the CDR3 is TGCAGCGCCTCACGCGGGACAGGGGGCGAGGGCACTGAAGCTTTCTTT. Protein sequence: CSASRGTGGEGTEAFF.

This clonotype was counted at least ten times. The chain links TRBV20-1 to TRBJ2-7; D assignment may be TRBD1 or TRBD2 (5 bases each). Germline CDR1 is DFQATT and CDR2 is SNEGSKA (reference sequence). This CDR3 spans 12 amino acids. The germline V and J ends were trimmed by 2 bases and 5 bases, with 10 bases remaining between them. In DNA, the CDR3 is TGCAGTGCTAGACGCAGGGACCACGAGCAGTACTTC. Translated: CSARRRDHEQYF.

Turning to this clonotype: This may come from a read error, since a much larger clone is one base off. CDR3 in DNA: TGCAGCGCCTCAAGACGGGGAACTGAAGCTTTTTTT. This translates into CSASRRGTEAFF. This chain uses TRBV29-1 with TRBJ1-1; D gene unclear. Germline V CDR1 and CDR2: SQVTM, ANQGSEA. CDR3 size: 12 residues.

This clonotype was found many times. This chain joins TRBV20-1 and TRBJ2-1, with 10 positions matching TRBD2. V shed 0 bases and J 3 bases; nucleotides not matched to a gene: 8. The CDR3 runs to 17 residues. The germline CDR1 and CDR2 sequences are DFQATT and SNEGSKA (reference sequence). The CDR3 DNA follows: TGCAGTGCTAGAGATCTTATAGCGGGGGGTCTCTACAATGAGCAGTTCTTC. Encoded protein: CSARDLIAGGLYNEQFF.